This TCR beta chain was documented in a study of T-cell reconstitution after alpha-beta-depleted transplantation in children (dated by TCRdb to about 2016). Notes on the research overall: T-cell immune reconstitution after TCRalphabeta/CD19-depleted allogeneic hematopoietic cell transplantation in children was quantitatively tracked in the study by means of TCR repertoire profiling. Overall results and qualifications from the work: In some patients, high TCRbeta diversity at day 60 was attributed to recipient T cells and intrathymic progenitors that had survived conditioning. The apparently early recovery of alphabetaT-cell counts about two months after transplant reportedly depended on only several hundred rapidly expanded clones that came from non-depleted graft cells. Over subsequent months, a decline in hyperexpanded clone frequencies was noted, and after one year, T-cell counts and TCRbeta diversity were mostly ascribed to newly produced T cells.

The library was prepared using PCR. Sequencing instrument: Illumina HiSeq 2500. TCR libraries were prepared with molecular barcoding, using unique molecular identifiers to normalize TCRbeta repertoire quantification. TCRdb reanalyzed the raw reads on its own, using fastp at Q25 for trimming and MiXCR for clone calling, and kept in-frame beta chains. Each CDR3 protein gets just one entry, which takes the most common genes and DNA from the rows behind it. Within this sample are fewer than 250,000 distinct CDR3 sequences, with approximately 19% of them counted one time only. The ten largest clonotypes hold about 45% of the sample. In this sample, this clonotype turned up many times. The target of this receptor is not known. No qualities accompany the bases; no much larger clone lies one base away. The treatment or condition label here, explained by the study, means: allogeneic hematopoietic cell transplantation with graft depleted of TCRalphabeta T cells and CD19 B cells. TCRalphabeta/CD19-depleted allogeneic hematopoietic cell grafts were given to the transplant recipients, all of whom were children.

The junction carries 13 bases between V and J, which are trimmed by 4 bases and 5 bases respectively. CDR1 and CDR2, looked up from the germline V gene, are SGHDT and YYEEEE. Taken from cysteine to phenylalanine, the CDR3 has 14 residues. Only the CDR3 region is kept as DNA, spanning 42 bases read in frame from base 1. The chain employs TRBV5-6 and TRBJ2-1; a confident D gene designation cannot be given. This clonotype was sampled from a male patient between 2 and 15 years old who had a stem cell transplant for acute lymphoblastic leukemia, so the T cells may come from the graft donor. The input for sequencing was PBMCs, mostly from graft donor cells, taken 360 days after TCRalphabeta/CD19-depleted stem cell transplant. Here is the DNA: TGTGCCAGCAGCGAACCTCCTATGAACAATGAGCAGTTCTTC. This is translated as CASSEPPMNNEQFF.